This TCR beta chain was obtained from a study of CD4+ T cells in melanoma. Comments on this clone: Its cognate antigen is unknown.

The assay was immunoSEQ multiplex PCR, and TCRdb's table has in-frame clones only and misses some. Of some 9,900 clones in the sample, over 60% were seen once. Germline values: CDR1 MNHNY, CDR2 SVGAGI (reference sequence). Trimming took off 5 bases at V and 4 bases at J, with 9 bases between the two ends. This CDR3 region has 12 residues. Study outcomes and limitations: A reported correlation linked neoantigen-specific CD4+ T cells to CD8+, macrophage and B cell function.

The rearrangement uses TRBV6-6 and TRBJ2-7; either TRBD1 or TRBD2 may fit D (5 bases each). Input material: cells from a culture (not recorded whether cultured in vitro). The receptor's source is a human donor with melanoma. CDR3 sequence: CASSVWGYEQYF. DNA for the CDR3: TGTGCCAGCAGTGTCTGGGGGTACGAGCAGTACTTC.